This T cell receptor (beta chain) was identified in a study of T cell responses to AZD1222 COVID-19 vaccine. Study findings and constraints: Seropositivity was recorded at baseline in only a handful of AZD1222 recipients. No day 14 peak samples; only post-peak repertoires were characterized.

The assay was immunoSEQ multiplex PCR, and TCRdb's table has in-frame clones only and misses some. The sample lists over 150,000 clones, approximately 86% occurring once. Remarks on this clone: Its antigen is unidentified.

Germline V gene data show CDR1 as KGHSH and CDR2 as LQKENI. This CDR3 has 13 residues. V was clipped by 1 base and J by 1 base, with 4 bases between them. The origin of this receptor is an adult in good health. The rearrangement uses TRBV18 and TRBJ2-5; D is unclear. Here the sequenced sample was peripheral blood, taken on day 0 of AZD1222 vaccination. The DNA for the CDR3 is TGTGCCAGCTCACCACAAGGCCAAGAGACCCAGTACTTC. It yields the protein CASSPQGQETQYF. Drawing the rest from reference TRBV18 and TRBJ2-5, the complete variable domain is NAGVMQNPRHLVRRRGQEARLRCSPMKGHSHVYWYRQLPEEGLKFMVYLQKENIIDESGMPKERFSAEFPKEGPSILRIQQVVRGDSAAYFCASSPQGQETQYFGPGTRLLVL.